Listed below are T cell receptor beta chains from one sample, sequenced in a study of blood T cells in healthy people across ages. TCRdb ran MiXCR on the 5' RACE reads and lists one entry per CDR3 protein. The sample carries some 1.8 million distinct CDR3 sequences, about two fifths recorded once. The material sequenced was blood. Receptors were obtained from a human donor in good health. The CDR3 runs from the conserved cysteine through the conserved F or W. Fields, in order: J gene, D gene, V gene, clone size, CDR3 DNA, CDR3 protein. D genes are given only for firm matches. Some rows have no size entry. The others give once, few or many, or a class for an expanded clone.

>TRBJ2-7|-|TRBV5-1|-
TGCGCCAGCACCCATGAAAGCAGCTCCTACGAGCAGTACTTC
CASTHESSSYEQYF
>TRBJ2-7|-|TRBV12-3/TRBV12-4|few
TGTGCCAGCAGTTTTTTAGCGGACGAGCAGTACTTC
CASSFLADEQYF
>TRBJ2-5|-|TRBV5-1|-
TGCGCCAGCAGCTTTACACTAACTCAAGAGACCCAGTACTTC
CASSFTLTQETQYF
>TRBJ1-2|TRBD1|TRBV7-2|-
TGTGCCAGCAGGGAAGGGGGCGTAGGAGGCTACACCTTC
CASREGGVGGYTF
>TRBJ1-1|-|TRBV10-3|-
TGTGCCATCAGTGACAGGGGAGGGCACACTGAAGCTTTCTTT
CAISDRGGHTEAFF
>TRBJ2-5|TRBD2|TRBV11-2|-
TGTGCCGGCAGCACTAGCGGATTCCAAGAGACCCAGTACTTC
CAGSTSGFQETQYF
>TRBJ2-1|TRBD1|TRBV20-1|-
TGCAGTGCGTTGAAAGGGACAGGGACGTACGAGCAGTTCTTC
CSALKGTGTYEQFF
>TRBJ2-4|TRBD2|TRBV4-2|-
TGTGCCAGCAGCCAAGTGGGACTAGCGGTACGCAAAAACATTCAGTACTTC
CASSQVGLAVRKNIQYF
>TRBJ2-3|-|TRBV4-3|-
TGCGCCAGCAGCCAAGCCCGGAGGTACAGCGGAGCAGATACGCAGTATTTT
CASSQARRYSGADTQYF
>TRBJ2-3|TRBD1|TRBV6-1|-
TGTGCCTGCAGTGAAGCGTACAGGGGGAGCACAGATACGCAGTATTTT
CACSEAYRGSTDTQYF
>TRBJ1-5|TRBD1|TRBV4-1|-
TGCGCCAGCAGCCAAGTGTTGGACAGGGGGCATCGGCAGCCCCAGCATTTT
CASSQVLDRGHRQPQHF
>TRBJ1-4|TRBD1|TRBV28|few
TGTGCCAGCAGTTTATGGGCCGGGACAGGGACGGGAACTAATGAAAAACTGTTTTTT
CASSLWAGTGTGTNEKLFF
>TRBJ2-7|-|TRBV20-1|-
TGCAGTGCTAGGTACCAGAGATCCTACGAGCAGTACTTC
CSARYQRSYEQYF
>TRBJ2-4|-|TRBV5-6|-
TGTGCCAGCAGCCCCCCTGCGGGGAGCCGCATTCAGTACTTC
CASSPPAGSRIQYF
>TRBJ1-2|-|TRBV4-2|many
TGTGCCAGCAGCCAACAGACAGAAAACTATGGCTACACCTTC
CASSQQTENYGYTF
>TRBJ2-2|TRBD1|TRBV20-1|-
TGCAGTGCTAGAGCCGGGACAGGAGACACCGGGGAGCTGTTTTTT
CSARAGTGDTGELFF
>TRBJ2-7|TRBD1|TRBV13|-
TGTGCCAGCAGCTTAAGAGGGACAGGGCTTTACGAGCAGTACTTC
CASSLRGTGLYEQYF
>TRBJ2-1|-|TRBV20-1|once
TGCAGTGCTAGAGATAGTGGCGGACCAGGGGAGCAGTTCTTC
CSARDSGGPGEQFF
>TRBJ2-1|TRBD1|TRBV5-4|-
TGTGCCAGCAGCTTGAACCAGGGGGCAGTCTACAATGAGCAGTTCTTC
CASSLNQGAVYNEQFF
>TRBJ2-1|-|TRBV7-6|once
TGTGCCAGCAGCTTCGAGTCCGGCTCCTACAATGAGCAGTTCTTC
CASSFESGSYNEQFF
>TRBJ1-5|-|TRBV12-3/TRBV12-4|once
TGTGCCGGCAGTTTTCGGGATCAGCCCCAGCATTTT
CAGSFRDQPQHF
>TRBJ1-1|-|TRBV5-1|-
TGCGCCAGCAGCTTGAGGAGGGTCGCGGACACTGAAGCTTTCTTT
CASSLRRVADTEAFF
>TRBJ2-7|TRBD1|TRBV25-1|many
TGTGCCAGCAGACAGGGGTTCGACGAGCAGTACTTC
CASRQGFDEQYF
>TRBJ1-2|-|TRBV9|few
TGTGCCAGCAGCGTAGGCGGGGCAGGGGAAGCTGGCTACACCTTC
CASSVGGAGEAGYTF
>TRBJ1-6|-|TRBV6-5|-
TGTGCCAGCAGGCCCTCCCCCGAAATTTCACCCCTCCACTTT
CASRPSPEISPLHF
>TRBJ2-1|TRBD2|TRBV2|-
TGTGCCAGCAGTGAAGCGTCCGGGGCGGGAGAATGGGACAATGAGCAGTTCTTC
CASSEASGAGEWDNEQFF
>TRBJ1-1|TRBD1|TRBV24-1|-
TGTGCCACCAGTGATAGTACAGGGGGCGGGAACACTGAAGCTTTCTTT
CATSDSTGGGNTEAFF
>TRBJ2-7|TRBD2|TRBV5-6|-
TGTGCCAGCAACTCCTATCGACTAGCGGGGGACTCCTACGAGCAGTACTTC
CASNSYRLAGDSYEQYF
>TRBJ2-5|-|TRBV5-4|many
TGTGCCAGCAGCCAAATACGAGACCAAGAGACCCAGTACTTC
CASSQIRDQETQYF
>TRBJ1-5|-|TRBV20-1|-
TGCAGTGCTAGCCCTATTGGAGGTGGGCAGCCCCAGCATTTT
CSASPIGGGQPQHF
>TRBJ1-2|-|TRBV18|-
TGTGCCAGCTCACCACCCGCAGCGTATGGCTACACCTTC
CASSPPAAYGYTF
>TRBJ2-6|TRBD1|TRBV13|-
TGTGCCAGCAGCTTAGGCCTAAGAGGGGGCTCCTCTGGGGCCAACGTCCTGACTTTC
CASSLGLRGGSSGANVLTF
>TRBJ2-5|TRBD2|TRBV5-6|-
TGTGCCAGCAGACAAAACCTAGCGGGGGGCGGGGAGACCCAGTACTTC
CASRQNLAGGGETQYF
>TRBJ2-3|TRBD2|TRBV29-1|-
TGCAGCGTTGGTGGGGAGGGAGAAAGCACAGATACGCAGTATTTT
CSVGGEGESTDTQYF
>TRBJ1-2|-|TRBV7-2|-
TGTGCCAGCAGCTTAGGGGGTCGGGAGTGGTCCTATGGCTACACCTTC
CASSLGGREWSYGYTF
>TRBJ1-2|-|TRBV4-3|once
TGCGCCAGCAGCCAAGACCCCGACAGGATAGATGGCTACACCTTC
CASSQDPDRIDGYTF
>TRBJ2-1|-|TRBV5-1|-
TGCGCCAGCAGTACCACCGGGGCTGAGCAGTTCTTC
CASSTTGAEQFF
>TRBJ1-2|-|TRBV7-2|-
TGTGCCAGCAGCTTAGGGGTTGAGATTCTCCCATCGGCGTACTATGGCTACACCTTC
CASSLGVEILPSAYYGYTF
>TRBJ2-5|-|TRBV20-1|-
TGCAGTGCCCACTCACCTAGGGGGGCGGAGACCCAGTACTTC
CSAHSPRGAETQYF